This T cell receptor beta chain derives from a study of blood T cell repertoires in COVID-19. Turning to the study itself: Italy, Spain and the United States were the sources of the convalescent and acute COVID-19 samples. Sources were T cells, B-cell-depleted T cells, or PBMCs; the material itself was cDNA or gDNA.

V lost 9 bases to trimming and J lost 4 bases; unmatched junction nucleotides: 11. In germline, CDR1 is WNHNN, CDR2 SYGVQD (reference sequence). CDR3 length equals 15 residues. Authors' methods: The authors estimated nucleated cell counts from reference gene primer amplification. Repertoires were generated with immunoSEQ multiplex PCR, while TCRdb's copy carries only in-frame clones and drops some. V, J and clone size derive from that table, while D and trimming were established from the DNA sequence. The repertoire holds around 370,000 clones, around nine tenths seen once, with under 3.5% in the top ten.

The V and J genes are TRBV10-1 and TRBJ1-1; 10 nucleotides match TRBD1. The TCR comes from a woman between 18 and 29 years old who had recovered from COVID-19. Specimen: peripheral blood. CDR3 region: CARPQEGDRGTEAFF. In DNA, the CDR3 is TGCGCCAGGCCTCAAGAAGGGGACAGGGGCACTGAAGCTTTCTTT.